Below are 5 T cell receptor beta chains sequenced from a single sample in a study of blood T cell repertoires in COVID-19. The method was immunoSEQ multiplex PCR; TCRdb's version includes in-frame clones alone and lacks a portion of them. The sample has 34,000 or so clones, around 90% seen once. The sequenced sample consisted of peripheral blood. The receptors stem from a man aged 45-65 years with active or convalescent COVID-19.

This clone was observed once. This sequence joins TRBV30 and TRBJ1-2, with 9 bases matching TRBD1. Germline values: CDR1 GTSNPN, CDR2 SVGIG (reference sequence). V was clipped by 1 base and J by 4 bases; unmatched bases: 7. This CDR3 has 15 amino acids. The chain's CDR3 is CAWSADRGWGYGYTF. The CDR3 coding sequence is TGTGCCTGGAGTGCGGACAGGGGATGGGGCTATGGCTACACCTTC.

V and J are TRBV4-1 and TRBJ1-3, with D perhaps matching TRBD1 (6 bases). Germline loops: CDR1 MGHRA, CDR2 YSYEKL. This CDR3 has 21 amino acids. Trimming took 1 base from V and 1 from J, leaving 26 bases between them. The CDR3 is CASSQVPPARQAYLSGNTIYF. As DNA, the CDR3 is TGCGCCAGCAGCCAAGTCCCCCCGGCCCGACAGGCATACCTTTCTGGAAACACCATATATTTT.

The V gene is TRBV7-2, the J gene TRBJ2-2, with 7 positions matching TRBD1. CDR1 SGHTA and CDR2 FQGNSA come from the germline V gene. CDR3 length: 15 amino acids. The junction had 7 bases not matched to a gene; V was cut back by 5 bases and J by 4 bases. The CDR3 reads CASSPRQGFTGELFF. The CDR3 DNA is TGTGCCAGCAGCCCTCGACAGGGTTTCACCGGGGAGCTGTTTTTT.

The chain carries TRBV4-2 and TRBJ2-3; 10 bases line up with TRBD2. The CDR3 has 19 amino acids. The ends lost 0 bases at V and 2 bases at J; junction bases unmatched: 11. Germline values: CDR1 LGHNA, CDR2 YNFKEQ. The CDR3 sequence is CASSQESRRTSGFTDTQYF. Here the CDR3 DNA reads TGTGCCAGCAGCCAAGAGTCACGGCGGACTAGCGGATTCACAGATACGCAGTATTTT.

The CDR3 loop is CASSRDFAYEQYF. CDR3 coding DNA: TGTGCCAGCAGCCGGGACTTTGCCTACGAGCAGTACTTC. V usage is TRBV7-9 and J usage is TRBJ2-7, with D perhaps TRBD2 (6 bases). The length of the CDR3 is 13 residues. The germline V gene encodes CDR1 SEHNR and CDR2 FQNEAQ (reference sequence). V was trimmed by 5 bases and J by 2 bases, leaving 10 bases between them.